These 26 T cell receptor beta chains were sequenced from one sample in a study of T cell responses to AZD1222 COVID-19 vaccine. TCRdb keeps only in-frame clones here, not all; method: immunoSEQ multiplex PCR. The top ten hold 7.5% to 9.5% of the sample, which has some 130,000 clones, 70% to 90% seen once. The sample in question was peripheral blood, obtained on day 0 of AZD1222 vaccination. These receptors all stem from an adult in good health.

This chain joins TRBV15 and TRBJ2-7; 9 positions agree with TRBD1. Germline CDR1 reads LNHNV; CDR2 reads YYDKDF (reference sequence). CDR3 length: 16 residues. The junction had 13 bases not matched to a gene; V was cut back by 1 base and J by 9 bases. The CDR3 protein is CATSRAGQGVPIPQYF. The CDR3 DNA follows: TGTGCCACCAGCAGAGCGGGACAGGGTGTCCCTATTCCGCAGTACTTC.

The rearrangement joins TRBV10-1 to TRBJ1-1, with D unclear. This CDR3 contains 15 residues. V was clipped by 5 bases and J by 3 bases, with 16 bases between them. CDR1 and CDR2 from the germline V gene are WNHNN and SYGVQD (reference sequence). In DNA, the CDR3 is TGCGCCAGCAGTCCCGGGATGGGGATAGACACTGAAGCTTTCTTT. It translates to CASSPGMGIDTEAFF.

This clone was picked up a small number of times. The rearrangement uses TRBV30 and TRBJ2-3; tentative D call: TRBD2 (5 bases). Trimming took off 0 bases at V and 6 bases at J, with 7 bases between the two ends. The V gene's germline CDR1 is GTSNPN and CDR2 SVGIG (reference sequence). The CDR3 contains 12 residues. CDR3: CAWSVGVDTQYF. The CDR3 region has the DNA TGTGCCTGGAGTGTCGGGGTGGATACGCAGTATTTT.

The chain joins TRBV30 to TRBJ1-2; 8 bases fit TRBD1. Germline CDR1 and CDR2: GTSNPN and SVGIG (reference sequence). There are 13 residues in the CDR3. V dropped 5 bases and J dropped 5; count of bases not matched to a gene: 7. The CDR3 nucleotides read TGTGCCTGGTATGGCCGACAGGGGTATGGCTACACCTTC. This encodes CAWYGRQGYGYTF.

The chain carries TRBV9 and TRBJ2-3; 14 bases are shared with TRBD2. CDR1 and CDR2 (germline): SGDLS, YYNGEE. This CDR3 comprises 19 residues. Unmatched junction bases numbered 8, after V lost 0 bases and J lost 2 bases. CDR3 DNA: TGTGCCAGCAGCGTAGTTGCGGGACTAGCGGGAGTGAACACAGATACGCAGTATTTT. Translation: CASSVVAGLAGVNTDTQYF.

The chain has TRBV11-3 and TRBJ2-2, with a possible D match to TRBD2 (5 bases). The CDR3 is made up of 14 amino acids. Trimming took off 1 base at V and 6 bases at J, with 9 bases between the two ends. CDR1 and CDR2 from the germline V gene are SGHNT and YENEEA. CDR3 in DNA: TGTGCCAGCAGCTTAGTGAGCGGTTCCGGGGAGCTGTTTTTT. It codes for CASSLVSGSGELFF.

The chain is built from TRBV5-1 and TRBJ2-5; D gene uncertain. CDR3 length: 15 amino acids. Germline CDR1 SGHRS, CDR2 YFSETQ. V was pared by 1 base and J by 2 bases, with 12 bases between. The CDR3 here is CASSLLLGQQETQYF. The CDR3 DNA sequence: TGCGCCAGCAGCTTGCTCCTAGGGCAGCAAGAGACCCAGTACTTC.

This clone was seen once. J is TRBJ1-2 and V is TRBV19; maybe TRBD1 (5 bases). The CDR3 sequence is 14 residues long. V dropped 4 bases and J dropped 4 bases, with 13 bases sitting between them. Germline V lookup: CDR1 LNHDA, CDR2 SQIVND (reference sequence). CDR3 nucleotides: TGTGCCAGTAGTACCCAGGACACTTCCTATGGCTACACCTTC. Its translation: CASSTQDTSYGYTF.

The CDR3 coding sequence is TGTGCCAGCGGGACCCAGAACACTGAAGCTTTCTTT. This sequence encodes CASGTQNTEAFF. This chain links TRBV19 with TRBJ1-1; weak D call: TRBD1 (5 bases). Between the trimmed V and J ends, which lost 9 bases and 1 base, there was a span of 9 bases. The CDR3 has 12 amino acids. CDR1 and CDR2 from the germline V gene are LNHDA and SQIVND (reference sequence).

The chain carries TRBV28 and TRBJ2-2; D may correspond to TRBD1 or TRBD2 (5 bases each). V gave up 4 bases and J gave up 5 bases, with 20 bases separating them. Germline lookup yields CDR1 MDHEN and CDR2 SYDVKM. The CDR3 has 17 amino acids. Here the CDR3 reads CASSWPLAGRRTGELFF. The CDR3 DNA sequence: TGTGCCAGCAGTTGGCCCTTGGCAGGGCGGAGGACCGGGGAGCTGTTTTTT.

The chain is built from TRBV4-2 and TRBJ1-1, with no clear D. Trimming pared 1 base from V and 4 bases from J, leaving 13 bases between. Germline V lookup: CDR1 LGHNA, CDR2 YNFKEQ. This CDR3 contains 15 residues. The CDR3 DNA reads TGTGCCAGCAGCCAAGTTTTGGGGTCGGGCACTGAAGCTTTCTTT. Translation: CASSQVLGSGTEAFF.

The chain joins TRBV29-1 to TRBJ2-3; 7 positions agree with TRBD2. This CDR3 has 14 residues. Germline CDR1 SQVTM, CDR2 ANQGSEA. V shed 4 bases and J 5 bases; nucleotides not matched to a gene: 9. CDR3: CSVGRRGEGDTQYF. Here the CDR3 DNA reads TGCAGCGTTGGACGCCGGGGGGAGGGAGATACGCAGTATTTT.

J is TRBJ2-3 and V is TRBV7-9, with TRBD2 identical over 7 bases. The CDR3 is 16 residues long. Trimming took 7 bases from V and 7 from J; bases not matched to a gene: 17. Germline V gives CDR1 SEHNR, CDR2 FQNEAQ (reference sequence). Written as DNA, the CDR3 is TGTGCCAGCAACAGACCTCTAGCGGACCACATAAATACGCAGTATTTT. Its translation is CASNRPLADHINTQYF.

The chain is built from TRBV7-9 and TRBJ1-3; D is uncertain. This CDR3 spans 16 amino acids. The V end lost 1 base, the J end lost 0 bases, and 10 bases lay between the germline ends. Germline CDR1 and CDR2: SEHNR and FQNEAQ (reference sequence). The CDR3 loop is CASSLGKTSSGNTIYF. As DNA, the CDR3 is TGTGCCAGCAGCTTAGGGAAGACAAGCTCTGGAAACACCATATATTTT.

The chain joins TRBV5-4 to TRBJ1-4; tentative D call: TRBD1 (6 bases). V was pared by 4 bases and J by 5 bases, with 18 bases between. Looked up from germline, CDR1 is SGHNT and CDR2 is YYREEE (reference sequence). This CDR3 region has 16 residues. CDR3 nucleotides: TGTGCCAGCAGCCAAACCAACAGGGCCGGCAATGAAAAACTGTTTTTT. Amino acid sequence: CASSQTNRAGNEKLFF.

The CDR3 nucleotides are TGTGCCATCAGCCCGGGACCGCAAGACGAGCAGTACTTC. It translates to CAISPGPQDEQYF. V usage is TRBV10-3 and J usage is TRBJ2-7; D possibly matches TRBD1 or TRBD2 (5 bases each). V was pared by 6 bases and J by 5 bases, with 14 bases between. Germline assignment: CDR1 ENHRY and CDR2 SYGVKD. CDR3 length: 13 residues.

This chain uses TRBV2 with TRBJ2-5; TRBD1 aligns across 7 bases. The ends lost 5 bases at V and 4 bases at J; junction bases unmatched: 7. Germline loops: CDR1 SNHLY, CDR2 FYNNEI. The CDR3 spans 14 residues. For the CDR3, the DNA is TGTGCCAGCAGTATCTATCGACAGGGAGAGACCCAGTACTTC. Translated: CASSIYRQGETQYF. The variable domain in full, with the rest retrieved from reference TRBV2 and TRBJ2-5, is EPEVTQTPSHQVTQMGQEVILRCVPISNHLYFYWYRQILGQKVEFLVSFYNNEISEKSEIFDDQFSVERPDGSNFTLKIRSTKLEDSAMYFCASSIYRQGETQYFGPGTRLLVL.

CDR3 coding DNA: TGTGCCAGCAGTCAAATATGGGCCGCGGGCTATGGCTACACCTTC. It codes for CASSQIWAAGYGYTF. The genes are TRBV4-2 and TRBJ1-2; D is unresolved. The CDR3 is 15 amino acids. The V and J ends lost 6 bases and 4 bases respectively, with 18 bases between them. The germline V gene has CDR1 LGHNA and CDR2 YNFKEQ.

The chain combines TRBV11-2 with TRBJ2-1, with 11 bases fitting TRBD2. Germline loops: CDR1 SGHAT, CDR2 FQNNGV. CDR3 length equals 16 residues. Unmatched junction bases numbered 0, after V lost 2 bases and J lost 0 bases. Here the CDR3 reads CASSLLAGGSYNEQFF. CDR3 sequence (DNA): TGTGCCAGCAGCTTACTAGCGGGAGGCTCCTACAATGAGCAGTTCTTC.

This clone showed up just a few times. The gene calls are TRBV9 and TRBJ1-2; D remains ambiguous. This CDR3 is built from 12 residues. Between the trimmed V and J ends, which lost 3 bases and 8 bases, there was a span of 11 bases. Germline V CDR1 and CDR2: SGDLS, YYNGEE. For the CDR3, the DNA is TGTGCCAGCAGCGGAACATCGCCGGGCTACACCTTC. Translating it yields CASSGTSPGYTF. The variable domain in full, with the rest retrieved from reference TRBV9 and TRBJ1-2, is DSGVTQTPKHLITATGQRVTLRCSPRSGDLSVYWYQQSLDQGLQFLIQYYNGEERAKGNILERFSAQQFPDLHSELNLSSLELGDSALYFCASSGTSPGYTFGSGTRLTVV.

The chain links TRBV19 to TRBJ1-5; 11 positions match TRBD1. After removal of 4 bases from V and 7 bases from J, the junction contained 3 bases not matched to a gene. The CDR3 length is 14 residues. The V gene's germline CDR1 is LNHDA and CDR2 SQIVND (reference sequence). This CDR3 reads CASSRDRGAQPQHF. The CDR3 bases are TGTGCCAGTAGTAGGGACAGGGGGGCGCAGCCCCAGCATTTT. The variable domain in full, with the rest retrieved from reference TRBV19 and TRBJ1-5, is DGGITQSPKYLFRKEGQNVTLSCEQNLNHDAMYWYRQDPGQGLRLIYYSQIVNDFQKGDIAEGYSVSREKKESFPLTVTSAQKNPTAFYLCASSRDRGAQPQHFGDGTRLSIL.

The rearrangement links TRBV28 to TRBJ2-7, with 10 bases lining up with TRBD2. CDR1 MDHEN and CDR2 SYDVKM come from the germline V gene. V shed 11 bases and J 4 bases; nucleotides not matched to a gene: 8. This CDR3 is 13 amino acids long. CDR3 sequence (DNA): TGTGCCCACAGCGGGGGGGGGCCTTACGAGCAGTACTTC. Protein sequence: CAHSGGGPYEQYF.

The chain employs TRBV7-3 and TRBJ2-1, with 8 nucleotides matching TRBD2. There are 14 residues in the CDR3. In germline, CDR1 is SGHTA, CDR2 FQGTGA. Trimming cost V 5 bases and J 5 bases; bases outside gene matches: 5. The CDR3 DNA reads as TGTGCCAGCAGCCGGACTAGCAGCAACAATGAGCAGTTCTTC. This translates into CASSRTSSNNEQFF.

The CDR3 DNA reads TGTGCCAGCAGTTACGACCGTTACGAGCAGTACTTC. Translating gives CASSYDRYEQYF. The rearrangement joins TRBV6-6 to TRBJ2-7; the D is unclear. V gave up 2 bases and J gave up 4 bases, with 6 bases separating them. Germline V CDR1 and CDR2: MNHNY, SVGAGI (reference sequence). The CDR3 spans 12 residues.

The gene calls are TRBV11-2 and TRBJ2-7; perhaps TRBD1 as D (6 bases). Per germline, CDR1 SGHAT and CDR2 FQNNGV. V was trimmed by 1 base and J by 3 bases, leaving 13 bases between them. The CDR3 is 15 amino acids. CDR3: CASSLVGRGGYEQYF. DNA of the CDR3: TGTGCCAGCAGCTTAGTAGGCAGGGGCGGCTACGAGCAGTACTTC.

With respect to this clone: Distinct nucleotide sequences in the sample also encode this CDR3. The V and J genes are TRBV18 and TRBJ1-5; the match to TRBD1 covers 11 bases. The ends lost 3 bases at V and 5 bases at J; junction bases unmatched: 0. In germline, CDR1 is KGHSH, CDR2 LQKENI. The CDR3 loop spans 14 amino acids. CDR3 region: CASSPGQGDQPQHF. The CDR3 bases are TGTGCCAGCTCACCGGGACAGGGGGATCAGCCCCAGCATTTT.